The T cell receptor (beta chain) under discussion was sequenced for a study of human T cells and chemical hapten exposure. Study context: DPC at 2% was the sensitizing agent, placed on roughly 2 cm by roughly 2 cm of upper inner arm skin. General study results and limits: Following DPC sensitization, TCRs present above 1 in 1000 frequency showed no change. A positive correlation with patch test score was shown by PT1 expanded TCR counts.

This clonotype was counted only a few times. Its matching antigen is unknown. The V and J ends lost 0 bases and 4 bases respectively, with 9 bases between them. Germline CDR1 reads MNHEY; CDR2 reads SVGAGI. The CDR3 loop spans 14 amino acids. Specified time point: patch test 1, 2 weeks after DPC sensitization. Described treatment: therapeutic diphenylcyclopropenone sensitization with weekly scalp DPC. Via MiXCR, TCRdb re-called the RACE reads, giving one row per CDR3 protein. The table includes around 340,000 distinct CDR3 sequences, 5.5% to 8% detected once. This material consisted of whole blood, taken in connection with sensitization to the hapten diphenylcyclopropenone (DPC). This sequence joins TRBV6-5 and TRBJ1-1, with a tentative D call TRBD1 (5 bases). The clonotype originates from a woman between 18 and 29 years old with alopecia areata. Some clones in this sample may be carry-over from other donors' samples. DNA of the CDR3: TGTGCCAGCAGTTACTCCGAGGGGAGCACTGAAGCTTTCTTT. Translated, it gives CASSYSEGSTEAFF.